The clone carrying this TCR beta chain appeared many times. What it recognizes is unknown. The sample comes from a study of identical twins. Study-level results: Carriage of fewer insertions was seen in abundant cord blood beta clonotypes, whereas memory repertoires showed none. Models predicted too little out-of-frame TCR alpha sharing in monozygotic twins. Without tracking the same donors, conclusions rested on cross-sectional statistical analysis.

Each CDR3 protein is one row after TCRdb ran MiXCR on the 5' RACE reads. This sample has 300,000 or so distinct CDR3 sequences, with 8% to 9.5% found just once. This same sample was also part of a study on yellow fever vaccine responses in identical twins.

The origin of this receptor is a young woman in good health. Sequencing input: CD8+ T cells sorted from blood.

The CDR3 DNA is TGTGCCAGCAGCTCAGGGAGCGGACGTAGCAATCAGCCCCAGCATTTT. Protein: CASSSGSGRSNQPQHF. This chain uses TRBV28 with TRBJ1-5, with a possible D match to TRBD1 (5 bases). The CDR3 length is 16 residues. The germline V and J ends were trimmed by 6 bases and 0 bases, with 15 bases remaining between them. Germline values: CDR1 MDHEN, CDR2 SYDVKM. The full variable domain, completed using reference TRBV28 and TRBJ1-5, is DVKVTQSSRYLVKRTGEKVFLECVQDMDHENMFWYRQDPGLGLRLIYFSYDVKMKEKGDIPEGYSVSREKKERFSLILESASTNQTSMYLCASSSGSGRSNQPQHFGDGTRLSIL.